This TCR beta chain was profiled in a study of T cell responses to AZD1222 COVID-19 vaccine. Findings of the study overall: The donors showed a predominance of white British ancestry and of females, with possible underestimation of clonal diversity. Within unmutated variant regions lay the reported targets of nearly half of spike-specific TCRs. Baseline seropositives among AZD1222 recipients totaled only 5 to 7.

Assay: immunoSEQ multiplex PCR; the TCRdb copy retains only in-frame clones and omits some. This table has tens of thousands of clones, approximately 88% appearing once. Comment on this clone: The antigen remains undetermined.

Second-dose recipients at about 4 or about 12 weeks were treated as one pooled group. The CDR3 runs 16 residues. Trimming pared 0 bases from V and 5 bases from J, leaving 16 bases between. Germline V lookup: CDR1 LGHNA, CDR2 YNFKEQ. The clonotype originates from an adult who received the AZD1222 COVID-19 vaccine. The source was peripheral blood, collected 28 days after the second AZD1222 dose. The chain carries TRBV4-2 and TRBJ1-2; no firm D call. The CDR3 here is CASSQDLFGRNYGYTF. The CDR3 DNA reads TGTGCCAGCAGCCAAGATCTGTTTGGCAGAAATTATGGCTACACCTTC.